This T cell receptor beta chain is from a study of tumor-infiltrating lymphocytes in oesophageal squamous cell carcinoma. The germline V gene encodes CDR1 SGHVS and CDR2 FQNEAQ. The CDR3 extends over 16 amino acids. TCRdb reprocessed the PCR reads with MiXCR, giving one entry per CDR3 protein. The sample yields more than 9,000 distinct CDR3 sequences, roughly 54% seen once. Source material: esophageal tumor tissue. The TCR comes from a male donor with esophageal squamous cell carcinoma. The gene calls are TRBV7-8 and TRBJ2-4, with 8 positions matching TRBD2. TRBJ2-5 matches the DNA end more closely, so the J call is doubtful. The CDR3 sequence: CASSRRGGAGQETQYF. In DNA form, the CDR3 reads TGTGCCAGCAGCCGACGGGGGGGGGCGGGACAAGAGACCCAGTACTTC.